These 21 T cell receptor beta chains originate from one sample sequenced in a study. One entry per CDR3 protein results from TCRdb running MiXCR on the RT-PCR reads. The table lists about 680,000 distinct CDR3 sequences, 13% to 15% of them singletons. Sequencing was done on a sample of memory CD4+ T cells from blood. These receptors were obtained from a female donor in good health, serving as a healthy control.

Ten or more counts support this clonotype. This chain joins TRBV6-5 and TRBJ1-2, with a tentative D call TRBD1 (5 bases). Germline CDR1 is MNHEY and CDR2 is SVGAGI. V lost 2 bases to trimming and J lost 8 bases, with 15 bases between them. There are 14 residues in the CDR3. CDR3 DNA sequence: TGTGCCAGCAGTTACGTTTACGGGGCCGAGGGCTACACCTTC. As protein: CASSYVYGAEGYTF.

The sample holds a few counts of this clonotype. The CDR3 reads CASRRSSGSSYNEQFF. As DNA, the CDR3 is TGTGCCAGCAGGCGATCTAGCGGGAGCTCCTACAATGAGCAGTTCTTC. The chain recombines TRBV6-2 or TRBV6-3 with TRBJ2-1; 10 positions agree with TRBD2. Trimming removed 6 bases from V and 0 bases from J; junction bases left unmatched: 5. The CDR3 length is 16 residues. Germline V gives CDR1 MNHEY, CDR2 SVGEGT.

This clonotype has ten or more counts. The V and J genes are TRBV20-1 and TRBJ1-3; 9 nucleotides match TRBD1. V lost 1 base and J lost 4; bases outside the gene matches: 5. Germline V lookup: CDR1 DFQATT, CDR2 SNEGSKA (reference sequence). This CDR3 is built from 15 residues. In DNA, the CDR3 is TGCAGTGCTAGAGCTGCCGGGACAGGGGGAAACACCATATATTTT. Its translation is CSARAAGTGGNTIYF.

In this sample, this clonotype turned up a few times. V usage is TRBV30 and J usage is TRBJ1-6; D not resolved. The CDR3 length is 13 residues. Looked up from germline, CDR1 is GTSNPN and CDR2 is SVGIG (reference sequence). V was clipped by 1 base and J by 8 bases, with 9 bases between them. The CDR3 here is CAWSDVVDSPLHF. In nucleotides, the CDR3 is TGTGCCTGGAGTGACGTTGTCGATTCACCCCTCCACTTT.

Here the CDR3 reads CATSRGQERSQPQHF. DNA of the CDR3: TGTGCCACCAGCAGAGGACAGGAACGTAGTCAGCCCCAGCATTTT. The V and J genes are TRBV15 and TRBJ1-5; D may be TRBD1 (6 bases). Germline V gene data show CDR1 as LNHNV and CDR2 as YYDKDF (reference sequence). The CDR3 consists of 15 residues. V was pared by 1 base and J by 6 bases, with 13 bases between.

This clonotype appeared a few times. The rearrangement joins TRBV3-1 to TRBJ1-2, with a possible D match to TRBD1 (6 bases). This CDR3 is 13 amino acids long. Germline loops: CDR1 LGHDT, CDR2 YNNKEL (reference sequence). V shed 3 bases and J shed 3 bases, with 8 bases lying between them. CDR3 nucleotides: TGTGCCAGCAGCCACCGACAGGACTATGGCTACACCTTC. As protein: CASSHRQDYGYTF. The whole variable domain, remainder taken from reference TRBV3-1 and TRBJ1-2, is DTAVSQTPKYLVTQMGNDKSIKCEQNLGHDTMYWYKQDSKKFLKIMFSYNNKELIINETVPNRFSPKSPDKAHLNLHINSLELGDSAVYFCASSHRQDYGYTFGSGTRLTVV.

This clonotype was counted between two and nine times. This chain links TRBV6-6 with TRBJ1-2; no definite D call. Per the germline V gene, CDR1 is MNHNY and CDR2 is SVGAGI (reference sequence). The CDR3 is 15 residues long. Trimming cost V 7 bases and J 9 bases, with 24 bases left between them. CDR3 nucleotide sequence: TGTGCCAGCATTTCTGGCGGGCATCAGATTTGGAGCTACACCTTC. The encoded protein is CASISGGHQIWSYTF.

The V and J genes are TRBV2 and TRBJ2-1; D gene ambiguous. CDR3 length equals 13 residues. Germline V gene data show CDR1 as SNHLY and CDR2 as FYNNEI. Trimming took off 0 bases at V and 4 bases at J, with 4 bases between the two ends. The CDR3 sequence is CASSEALYNEQFF. The DNA of the CDR3 is TGTGCCAGCAGTGAAGCCTTGTACAATGAGCAGTTCTTC.

The chain employs TRBV10-3 and TRBJ2-3, with TRBD2 as a possible D gene (6 bases). Germline V gives CDR1 ENHRY, CDR2 SYGVKD. The CDR3 length is 17 residues. The V end was cut by 0 bases, the J end by 0 bases, with 13 bases between. The CDR3 DNA follows: TGTGCCATCAGTGAGTCGAGTAGCGGATATAGCACAGATACGCAGTATTTT. This translates into CAISESSSGYSTDTQYF.

This clonotype was seen repeatedly, ten times or more. The chain employs TRBV7-9 and TRBJ2-7, with D hard to call. The CDR3 extends over 12 amino acids. CDR1 SEHNR and CDR2 FQNEAQ come from the germline V gene (reference sequence). Trimming took 1 base from V and 6 from J, leaving 7 bases between them. CDR3 residues: CASSLDGREQYF. CDR3 coding DNA: TGTGCCAGCAGCTTAGACGGTCGCGAGCAGTACTTC.

This chain links TRBV6-1 with TRBJ1-2; D is unclear. Trimming stripped 2 bases from V and 3 bases from J, with 7 bases between. The CDR3 contains 13 residues. The germline V gene has CDR1 MNHNS and CDR2 SASEGT. CDR3 sequence: CASSERQDYGYTF. In nucleotides, the CDR3 is TGTGCCAGCAGTGAAAGACAAGACTATGGCTACACCTTC.

The chain has TRBV5-6 and TRBJ2-1; TRBD2 agrees at 10 bases. Trimming at V came to 4 bases and at J to 3 bases, leaving 10 bases not matched to a gene. This CDR3 spans 17 amino acids. Germline V gene lookup returns CDR1 SGHDT and CDR2 YYEEEE. The CDR3 reads CASSPTRTSGYYNEQFF. In nucleotides, the CDR3 is TGTGCCAGCAGCCCGACACGGACTAGCGGATACTACAATGAGCAGTTCTTC.

This clonotype appeared many times. The chain joins TRBV18 to TRBJ2-1; no firm D call. The germline V and J ends were trimmed by 1 base and 8 bases, with 12 bases remaining between them. Germline V gene data show CDR1 as KGHSH and CDR2 as LQKENI. The CDR3 loop spans 14 amino acids. CDR3 sequence (DNA): TGTGCCAGCTCACCACGGGTAGGGATCGATGAGCAGTTCTTC. This codes for CASSPRVGIDEQFF.

There are a few counts of this clonotype. The rearrangement links TRBV6-5 to TRBJ2-1; 9 bases fit TRBD2. From germline, CDR1 is MNHEY and CDR2 SVGAGI. CDR3 size: 14 residues. CDR3 sequence: CAAGGTGIYNEQFF. The CDR3 nucleotides read TGTGCTGCGGGGGGGACTGGAATATACAATGAGCAGTTCTTC.

V usage is TRBV6-1 and J usage is TRBJ2-1; 7 bases line up with TRBD1. Germline V gives CDR1 MNHNS, CDR2 SASEGT. The ends lost 1 base at V and 8 bases at J; junction bases unmatched: 8. The CDR3 has 15 amino acids. The CDR3 region has the DNA TGTGCCAGCAGTGAAGGGGACAGTGTTGTCTATGAGCAGTTCTTC. It yields the protein CASSEGDSVVYEQFF.

This clonotype has at least ten counts. The rearrangement links TRBV4-1 to TRBJ1-5; D not resolved. CDR1 and CDR2 from the germline V gene are MGHRA and YSYEKL. Between the trimmed V and J ends, which lost 2 bases and 0 bases, there was a span of 8 bases. CDR3 length: 15 residues. Written as DNA, the CDR3 is TGCGCCAGCAGCCAACCGATCAATAGCAATCAGCCCCAGCATTTT. Amino acid sequence: CASSQPINSNQPQHF.

CDR3 in amino acids: CASSLSSSGRPYEQYF. CDR3 bases: TGTGCCAGCAGTTTATCATCCAGCGGGAGACCCTACGAGCAGTACTTC. V gene TRBV27 combines with J gene TRBJ2-7; 8 bases agree with TRBD2. Germline CDR1 and CDR2: MNHEY and SMNVEV (reference sequence). With 0 bases clipped from V and 2 bases from J, the junction kept 6 bases outside the gene matches. The CDR3 sequence is 16 residues long.

Only a few counts were recorded for this clonotype. The genes are TRBV5-1 and TRBJ1-1; 7 nucleotides agree with TRBD1. CDR3 length: 15 amino acids. Germline V gene data show CDR1 as SGHRS and CDR2 as YFSETQ. The junction had 5 bases not matched to a gene; V was cut back by 1 base and J by 2 bases. In DNA, the CDR3 is TGCGCCAGCAGCTTGATTCCAGGGGGAAACACTGAAGCTTTCTTT. Its translation: CASSLIPGGNTEAFF.

A few counts support this clonotype. The V call is TRBV7-2, the J call TRBJ2-2; D call uncertain. Trimming removed 2 bases at V and 5 bases at J, with 12 bases between. CDR3 size: 15 residues. Per the germline V gene, CDR1 is SGHTA and CDR2 is FQGNSA. CDR3 in DNA: TGTGCCAGCAGCTTAAGGCGAGAAACTACCGGGGAGCTGTTTTTT. As protein: CASSLRRETTGELFF.

This clonotype was counted a few times. The gene calls are TRBV15 and TRBJ2-7, with a tentative D call TRBD2 (6 bases). Germline V gene data show CDR1 as LNHNV and CDR2 as YYDKDF (reference sequence). V was clipped by 0 bases and J by 6 bases, with 15 bases between them. This CDR3 is built from 15 residues. The CDR3: CATSRDLGGSGEQYF. Written as DNA, the CDR3 is TGTGCCACCAGCAGAGATCTGGGGGGTTCGGGCGAGCAGTACTTC.

This clonotype has more than one count but fewer than ten. The chain joins TRBV9 to TRBJ2-3; 10 nucleotides align to TRBD2. V dropped 3 bases and J dropped 6; count of bases not matched to a gene: 4. The germline V gene has CDR1 SGDLS and CDR2 YYNGEE. The CDR3 runs 14 residues. DNA of the CDR3: TGTGCCAGCAGCGCGCCAGCGGGAGGGGATACGCAGTATTTT. Its translation: CASSAPAGGDTQYF.